The 12 T cell receptor beta chains below were found in one sample sequenced in a study of blood T cell repertoires in COVID-19. TCRdb's table, derived via immunoSEQ multiplex PCR, lists solely in-frame clones and lacks some. Of around 200,000 clones in the sample, approximately 88% were seen once. Sequencing used peripheral blood. Receptor source: a middle-aged woman with COVID-19, enrolled during active disease.

V usage is TRBV14 and J usage is TRBJ2-6; D perhaps matches TRBD1 (5 bases). The CDR3 is 15 amino acids. Germline V CDR1 and CDR2: SGHDN, FVKESK. Trimming removed 2 bases from V and 3 bases from J, with 8 bases in between. The CDR3 loop is CASSQSGFGANVLTF. The CDR3 DNA reads TGTGCCAGCAGCCAATCAGGGTTTGGGGCCAACGTCCTGACTTTC.

V gene TRBV19 combines with J gene TRBJ1-5, with TRBD1 matching 12 bases. V lost 6 bases to trimming and J lost 6 bases; unmatched junction nucleotides: 3. Germline CDR1 and CDR2: LNHDA and SQIVND (reference sequence). CDR3 size: 14 residues. The CDR3 nucleotides read TGTGCCAGTAGGGGACAGGGGGCAACTCAGCCCCAGCATTTT. Protein sequence: CASRGQGATQPQHF.

This chain connects TRBV28 to TRBJ1-1; unclear D gene. Germline CDR1 MDHEN, CDR2 SYDVKM. The CDR3 extends over 13 amino acids. Trimming removed 6 bases at V and 5 bases at J, with 13 bases between. Here the CDR3 DNA reads TGTGCCAGCAGACCTCTGGCGAGGACTGAAGCTTTCTTT. Encoded protein: CASRPLARTEAFF.

The chain links TRBV28 to TRBJ1-5; D unclear. Between the trimmed V and J ends, which lost 6 bases and 0 bases, there was a span of 12 bases. The CDR3 is made up of 15 amino acids. Per germline, CDR1 MDHEN and CDR2 SYDVKM. CDR3 nucleotide sequence: TGTGCCAGCAGCTCCCAGGCTTATAGCAATCAGCCCCAGCATTTT. The encoded protein is CASSSQAYSNQPQHF.

This chain connects TRBV9 to TRBJ1-1; D is undetermined. The CDR3 has 13 amino acids. The germline V gene encodes CDR1 SGDLS and CDR2 YYNGEE. Trimming stripped 4 bases from V and 4 bases from J, with 11 bases between. The CDR3 region has the DNA TGTGCCAGCAGCACTCGACTCGGCACTGAAGCTTTCTTT. It yields the protein CASSTRLGTEAFF.

The chain links TRBV29-1 to TRBJ1-5; 7 bases agree with TRBD1. J gave up 0 bases and V 6 bases, and 2 bases lay outside the gene matches. The CDR3 runs 13 residues. Per the germline V gene, CDR1 is SQVTM and CDR2 is ANQGSEA. CDR3 coding DNA: TGCAGCGTAACAGGGGATAGCAATCAGCCCCAGCATTTT. Protein: CSVTGDSNQPQHF.

This clone was detected once. The V call is TRBV3-1 (or the pseudogene TRBV3-2), the J call TRBJ2-7, with TRBD2 as a possible D gene (6 bases). The germline V gene has CDR1 LGHDT and CDR2 YNNKEL (reference sequence). The V end lost 0 bases, the J end lost 2 bases, and 14 bases lay between the germline ends. This CDR3 has 16 residues. In DNA, the CDR3 is TGTGCCAGCAGCCAAGACCCTCCGGGACTCGCCTACGAGCAGTACTTC. Protein: CASSQDPPGLAYEQYF.

As for this clone: The junction does not match germline at one end; this may be a read error. The chain has TRBV18 and TRBJ2-1; possibly TRBD2 for D (5 bases). From germline, CDR1 is KGHSH and CDR2 LQKENI. The CDR3 has 15 residues. The CDR3 DNA follows: TGTGCCAGCTCTCCACTAGTCAACTCCTACAATGAGCAGTTCTTC. This sequence encodes CASSPLVNSYNEQFF.

This chain uses TRBV19 with TRBJ1-6; D is undetermined. The germline V gene encodes CDR1 LNHDA and CDR2 SQIVND (reference sequence). This CDR3 comprises 14 residues. Trimming cost V 3 bases and J 10 bases, with 13 bases left between them. CDR3 region: CASSITDTLSPLHF. The CDR3 region has the DNA TGTGCCAGTAGTATTACCGACACCTTGTCACCCCTCCACTTT.

The rearrangement joins TRBV29-1 to TRBJ2-2; 7 nucleotides line up with TRBD1. CDR3 size: 13 residues. Germline trimming cut 4 bases from V and 5 bases from J; bases unmatched to any gene: 4. Germline assignment: CDR1 SQVTM and CDR2 ANQGSEA. In DNA, the CDR3 is TGCAGCGTTGTTACAGGGGCTACCGGGGAGCTGTTTTTT. This codes for CSVVTGATGELFF.

To note about this clone: Other DNA variants within this sample encode the same CDR3. The DNA of the CDR3 is TGTGCCAGCAGTCCCCGACAGGGGTCCTATGGCTACACCTTC. This translates into CASSPRQGSYGYTF. The chain recombines TRBV6-5 with TRBJ1-2, with 8 bases fitting TRBD1. Germline-derived CDR1 and CDR2 are MNHEY and SVGAGI. J lost 4 bases, V lost 5 bases, and 6 bases had no gene match. This CDR3 is built from 14 residues.

CDR3 sequence (DNA): TGTGCCAGCAGTTTACGATCTATTCTATACGAGCAGTACTTC. Residues: CASSLRSILYEQYF. The chain is built from TRBV27 and TRBJ2-7; no reliable D call. The germline CDR1 and CDR2 sequences are MNHEY and SMNVEV (reference sequence). Between the trimmed V and J ends, which lost 2 bases and 4 bases, there was a span of 12 bases. The CDR3 is 14 amino acids.